Listed below are T cell receptor beta chains from one sample, sequenced in a study of CD8+ T cells in alopecia areata. Using immunoSEQ multiplex PCR, the repertoire was profiled, and TCRdb retains in-frame clones only, with some absent. The sample lists about 180,000 clones, approximately 59% occurring once. This specimen was CD4+ T cells sorted from blood, taken between weeks 55 and 65, from a patient treated with tofacitinib. These receptors were taken from a human donor with alopecia areata. CDR3s include the opening cysteine and the closing phenylalanine or tryptophan. The D gene is left open where the match is weak. Only part of the rows carry a size: once, few, many, or a class if the clone is expanded.

TRBD1 TRBJ1-1 - TRBV29-1 CSVDWDRGGFF TGCAGCGTTGATTGGGACAGGGGTGGTTTCTTT
- TRBJ2-2 - TRBV29-1 CSVRRDRNTGELFF TGCAGCGTTCGGAGAGATAGGAACACCGGGGAGCTGTTTTTT
- TRBJ1-5 - TRBV6-5 CASGPNSNQPQHF TGTGCCAGCGGACCCAATAGCAATCAGCCCCAGCATTTT
- TRBJ2-2 - TRBV27 CASSFGFNTGELFF TGTGCCAGCAGTTTTGGGTTCAACACCGGGGAGCTGTTTTTT
TRBD1 TRBJ1-5 - TRBV30 CAWSAGGPNQPQHF TGTGCCTGGAGTGCAGGGGGCCCTAATCAGCCCCAGCATTTT
TRBD1 TRBJ2-6 - TRBV5-4 CASRQHTTGGLSGANVLTF TGTGCCAGCAGACAACATACGACAGGGGGCCTCTCTGGGGCCAACGTCCTGACTTTC
- TRBJ2-3 - TRBV4-1 CASSQGFGNTDTQYF TGCGCCAGCAGCCAAGGCTTCGGCAACACAGATACGCAGTATTTT
TRBD1 TRBJ1-2 - TRBV30 CALGDRHYGYTF TGTGCTTTGGGGGACAGGCACTATGGCTACACCTTC
- TRBJ2-3 few TRBV6-5 CASRADTDTQYF TGTGCCAGTCGGGCCGACACAGATACGCAGTATTTT
- TRBJ2-5 once TRBV9 CASSVVWFFEAEETQYF TGTGCCAGCAGCGTAGTTTGGTTCTTCGAAGCTGAAGAGACCCAGTACTTC
TRBD1 TRBJ1-2 - TRBV7-2 CASSPGGHRVLAGYTF TGTGCCAGCAGCCCAGGGGGGCACAGGGTTTTGGCGGGCTACACCTTC
- TRBJ1-1 - TRBV27 CASSLSAGGFTEAFF TGTGCCAGCAGTTTATCGGCCGGAGGCTTCACTGAAGCTTTCTTT
- TRBJ1-1 - TRBV18 CASSPSIDRPTEAFF TGTGCCAGCTCACCCTCGATCGACAGGCCCACTGAAGCTTTCTTT
TRBD2 TRBJ2-5 - TRBV5-1 CASSETSGGPQETQYF TGCGCCAGCAGCGAGACTAGCGGGGGACCGCAAGAGACCCAGTACTTC
- TRBJ2-7 - TRBV19 CASSLGYEQYF TGTGCCAGTAGTCTTGGGTACGAGCAGTACTTC
- TRBJ2-4 - TRBV7-6 CASSLDSGPQNIQYF TGTGCCAGCAGCTTAGACTCAGGGCCACAAAACATTCAGTACTTC
- TRBJ1-4 - TRBV9 CASSVGALPGYGEKLFF TGTGCCAGCAGCGTAGGGGCCCTTCCGGGCTATGGTGAAAAACTGTTTTTT
- TRBJ1-1 - TRBV6-9 CASSYGPEAFF TGTGCCAGCAGTTATGGGCCTGAAGCTTTCTTT
- TRBJ2-6 - TRBV15 CATSRDSISGANVLTF TGTGCCACCAGCAGAGACTCGATTTCGGGGGCCAACGTCCTGACTTTC
TRBD2 TRBJ2-7 - TRBV7-8 CASSLGGGEQYF TGTGCCAGCAGCCTAGGCGGGGGGGAGCAGTACTTC
TRBD1 TRBJ1-1 many TRBV29-1 CSDRGNTEAFF TGCAGCGACAGGGGGAACACTGAAGCTTTCTTT
- TRBJ2-7 - TRBV5-6 CASSLVGISYEQYF TGTGCCAGCAGCTTGGTGGGGATCTCCTACGAGCAGTACTTC
- TRBJ2-5 few TRBV29-1 CSGDPTLETQYF TGCAGCGGCGACCCGACATTGGAGACCCAGTACTTC
- TRBJ2-7 - TRBV27 CASSISRQPLTYEQYF TGTGCCAGCAGTATCTCTCGACAGCCCCTCACCTACGAGCAGTACTTC
- TRBJ1-2 - TRBV18 CASSPNRDDYGFTF TGCGCCAGCTCACCAAACAGGGACGACTATGGCTTCACCTTC
- TRBJ1-6 - TRBV14 CASSQDTAVNSPLHF TGTGCCAGCAGCCAAGACACAGCAGTGAATTCACCCCTCCACTTT
TRBD1 TRBJ1-1 - TRBV29-1 CSAQGGHTEAFF TGCAGCGCCCAGGGGGGACACACTGAAGCTTTCTTT
- TRBJ1-1 - TRBV30 CAWSLGQNTEAFF TGTGCCTGGAGTCTGGGACAGAACACTGAAGCTTTCTTT
- TRBJ2-7 - TRBV5-1 CASSLSRPNYEQYF TGCGCCAGCAGCTTGTCTCGCCCGAACTACGAGCAGTACTTC
- TRBJ1-5 few TRBV30 CAWSVLGWDQPQHF TGTGCCTGGAGTGTACTAGGGTGGGATCAGCCCCAGCATTTT
TRBD2 TRBJ2-1 - TRBV7-7 CASSPGLAGSYNEQFF TGTGCCAGCAGCCCGGGACTAGCGGGTTCCTACAATGAGCAGTTCTTC
- TRBJ2-3 - TRBV6-5 CASSGSVGTQYF TGTGCCAGCAGCGGGTCGGTTGGTACGCAGTATTTT
- TRBJ2-3 once TRBV2 CASSAISRETDTQYF TGTGCCAGCAGTGCGATCAGCCGGGAGACAGATACGCAGTATTTT
- TRBJ1-4 - TRBV5-1 CASSLAFTENEKLFF TGCGCCAGCAGCTTGGCCTTTACGGAGAATGAAAAACTGTTTTTT
- TRBJ1-2 - TRBV19 CASSLEGTGYGYTF TGTGCCAGTAGTTTGGAGGGTACGGGCTATGGCTACACCTTC
TRBD2 TRBJ2-6 few TRBV29-1 CNVRGSGANVLTF TGCAACGTTCGAGGGAGCGGGGCCAACGTCCTGACCTTC
- TRBJ2-7 few TRBV7-9 CASTGAYEQYF TGTGCCAGCACAGGGGCATACGAGCAGTACTTC
- TRBJ2-1 - TRBV5-1 CASSLGFDEQFF TGCGCCAGCAGCTTGGGCTTTGATGAGCAGTTCTTC
- TRBJ2-7 once TRBV15 CATSREPSGSYEQYF TGTGCCACCAGCAGAGAGCCATCCGGCTCCTACGAGCAGTACTTC
TRBD1 TRBJ2-1 few TRBV29-1 CSVLGQGGNEQFF TGCAGCGTTCTGGGACAGGGCGGCAATGAGCAGTTCTTC
TRBD2 TRBJ2-2 few TRBV30 CAWSALGTSGAGELFF TGTGCCTGGAGTGCCTTGGGGACTAGCGGGGCCGGGGAGCTGTTTTTT
- TRBJ1-1 few TRBV4-2 CASSQGVSGTEAFF TGTGCCAGCAGCCAAGGGGTTTCAGGCACTGAAGCTTTCTTT
TRBD1 TRBJ2-1 - TRBV5-1 CASSTGGENEQFF TGCGCCAGCAGCACAGGGGGTGAGAATGAGCAGTTCTTC
- TRBJ1-2 - TRBV9 CASSGEGLGGYTF TGTGCCAGCAGCGGAGAGGGACTAGGTGGCTACACCTTC
- TRBJ1-2 - TRBV29-1 CSEAPGTTTWDAPDGGYTF TGCAGCGAAGCTCCCGGGACGACTACATGGGACGCTCCGGACGGTGGCTACACCTTC
- TRBJ2-6 - TRBV30 CACPNVAGSGANVLTF TGTGCCTGTCCCAATGTTGCAGGTTCTGGGGCCAACGTCCTGACTTTC
TRBD1 TRBJ2-7 - TRBV7-8 CASSLMRGTGGIEQYF TGTGCCAGCAGCTTAATGCGTGGGACAGGGGGCATCGAGCAGTACTTC
- TRBJ2-3 - TRBV30 CAWSVLADTQYF TGTGCCTGGAGTGTATTGGCAGATACGCAGTATTTT
- TRBJ2-6 - TRBV30 CAWSGRTGYFGANVLTF TGTGCCTGGAGCGGGAGGACAGGGTATTTTGGGGCCAACGTCCTGACTTTC
- TRBJ2-3 few TRBV2 CASGSQVGDTQYF TGTGCCAGCGGCTCCCAGGTGGGGGATACGCAGTATTTT
- TRBJ2-7 - TRBV4-1 CASSQADRYSYEQYF TGCGCCAGCAGCCAGGCCGACAGGTACTCCTACGAGCAGTACTTC
TRBD2 TRBJ2-5 - TRBV7-2 CASSFPPRGTSLKTQYF TGTGCCAGCAGCTTCCCCCCCCGAGGGACTAGCCTGAAGACCCAGTACTTC
- TRBJ2-5 few TRBV7-2 CASSFRGRERETQYF TGTGCCAGCAGCTTTCGCGGCAGGGAACGAGAGACCCAGTACTTC
- TRBJ1-5 - TRBV18 CASSPGGQPQHF TGTGCCAGCTCACCAGGCGGTCAGCCCCAGCATTTT
- TRBJ2-5 - TRBV7-9 CASSFLETQYF TGTGCCAGCAGCTTTTTAGAGACCCAGTACTTC
- TRBJ1-1 - TRBV30 CAWSVPNMRAFF TGTGCCTGGAGTGTACCCAACATGAGAGCTTTCTTT
- TRBJ2-2 - TRBV10-3 CAISEVMTGELFF TGTGCCATCAGTGAAGTCATGACCGGGGAGCTGTTTTTT